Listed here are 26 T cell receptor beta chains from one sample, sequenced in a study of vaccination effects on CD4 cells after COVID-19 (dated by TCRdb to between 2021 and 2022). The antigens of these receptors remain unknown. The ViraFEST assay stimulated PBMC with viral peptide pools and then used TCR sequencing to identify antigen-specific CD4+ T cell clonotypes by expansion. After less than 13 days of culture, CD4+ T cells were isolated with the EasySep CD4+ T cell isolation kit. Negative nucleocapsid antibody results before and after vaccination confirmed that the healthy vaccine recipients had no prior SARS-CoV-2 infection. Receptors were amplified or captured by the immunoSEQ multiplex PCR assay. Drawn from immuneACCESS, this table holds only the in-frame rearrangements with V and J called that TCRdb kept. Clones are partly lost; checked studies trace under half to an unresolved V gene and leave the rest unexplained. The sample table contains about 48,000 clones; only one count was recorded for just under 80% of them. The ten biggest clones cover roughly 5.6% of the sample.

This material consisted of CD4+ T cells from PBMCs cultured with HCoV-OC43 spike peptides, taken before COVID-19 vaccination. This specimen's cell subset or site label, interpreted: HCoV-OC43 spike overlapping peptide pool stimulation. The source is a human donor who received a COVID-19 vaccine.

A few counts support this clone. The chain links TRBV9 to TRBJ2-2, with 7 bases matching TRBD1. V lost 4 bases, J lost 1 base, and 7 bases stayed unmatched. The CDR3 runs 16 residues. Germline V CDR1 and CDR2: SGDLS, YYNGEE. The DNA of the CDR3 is TGTGCCAGCAGCCCCCGACAGGGCCGGAACACCGGGGAGCTGTTTTTT. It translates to CASSPRQGRNTGELFF.

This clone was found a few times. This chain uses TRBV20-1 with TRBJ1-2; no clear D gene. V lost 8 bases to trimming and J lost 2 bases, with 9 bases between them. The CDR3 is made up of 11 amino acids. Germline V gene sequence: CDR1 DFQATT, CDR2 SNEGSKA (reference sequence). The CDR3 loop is CSTQQNYGYTF. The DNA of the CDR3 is TGCAGTACTCAGCAAAACTATGGCTACACCTTC.

DNA of the CDR3: TGTGCCAGTAGCCTCCGGCAAGCGGGGGCCCAAAACAATGAGCAGTTCTTC. Translation gives CASSLRQAGAQNNEQFF. The V and J genes are TRBV19 and TRBJ2-1; 8 positions match TRBD2. The germline gives CDR1 LNHDA, CDR2 SQIVND (reference sequence). The J segment lost 5 bases and the V segment lost 6 bases, leaving 15 bases of the junction unmatched. The CDR3 covers 17 residues.

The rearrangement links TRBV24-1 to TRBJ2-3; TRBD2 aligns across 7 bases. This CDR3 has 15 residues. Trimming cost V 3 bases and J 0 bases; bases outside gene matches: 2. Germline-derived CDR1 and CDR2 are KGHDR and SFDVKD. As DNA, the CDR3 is TGTGCCACCAGTGATCGGGGACTAAGCACAGATACGCAGTATTTT. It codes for CATSDRGLSTDTQYF.

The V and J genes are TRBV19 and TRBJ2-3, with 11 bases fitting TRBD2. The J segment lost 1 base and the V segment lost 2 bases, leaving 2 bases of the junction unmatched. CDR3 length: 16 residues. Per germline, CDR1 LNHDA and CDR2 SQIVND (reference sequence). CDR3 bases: TGTGCCAGTAGTATAAAGGGACTAGCGGGCACAGATACGCAGTATTTT. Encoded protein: CASSIKGLAGTDTQYF.

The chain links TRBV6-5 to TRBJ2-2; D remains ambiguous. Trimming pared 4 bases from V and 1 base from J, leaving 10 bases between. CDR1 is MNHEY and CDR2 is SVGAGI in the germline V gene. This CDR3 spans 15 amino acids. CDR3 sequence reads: CASSSRPMNTGELFF. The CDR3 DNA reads TGTGCCAGCAGTTCACGCCCGATGAACACCGGGGAGCTGTTTTTT.

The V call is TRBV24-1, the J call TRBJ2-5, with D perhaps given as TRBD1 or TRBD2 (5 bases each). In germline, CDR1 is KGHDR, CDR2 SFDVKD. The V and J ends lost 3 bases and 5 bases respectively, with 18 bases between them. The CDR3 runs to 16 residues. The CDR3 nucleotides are TGTGCCACCAGTGATGCCGGGACCCTAGGGAGTGAGACCCAGTACTTC. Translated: CATSDAGTLGSETQYF.

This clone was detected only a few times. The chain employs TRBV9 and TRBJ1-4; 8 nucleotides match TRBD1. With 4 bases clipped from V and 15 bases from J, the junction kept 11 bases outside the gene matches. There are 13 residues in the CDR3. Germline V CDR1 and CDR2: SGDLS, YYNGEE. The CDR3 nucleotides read TGTGCCAGCAGCCCGCAGGGGGCGCGGGGGATGTTTTTT. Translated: CASSPQGARGMFF.

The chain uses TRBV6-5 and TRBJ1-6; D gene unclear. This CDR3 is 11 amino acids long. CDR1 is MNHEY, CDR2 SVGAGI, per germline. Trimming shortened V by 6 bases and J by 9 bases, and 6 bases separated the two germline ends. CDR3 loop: CASRDRSPLHF. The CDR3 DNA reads TGTGCCAGCAGAGATCGTTCACCCCTCCACTTT.

CDR3 sequence: CASSRAGGRTEAFF. The CDR3 DNA reads TGTGCCAGCAGCCGGGCGGGGGGGAGGACTGAAGCTTTCTTT. V usage is TRBV3-1 (or the pseudogene TRBV3-2) and J usage is TRBJ1-1, with D perhaps TRBD1 (5 bases). The CDR3 is 14 amino acids. The V and J ends lost 4 bases and 5 bases respectively, with 14 bases between them. The V gene's germline CDR1 is LGHDT and CDR2 YNNKEL (reference sequence).

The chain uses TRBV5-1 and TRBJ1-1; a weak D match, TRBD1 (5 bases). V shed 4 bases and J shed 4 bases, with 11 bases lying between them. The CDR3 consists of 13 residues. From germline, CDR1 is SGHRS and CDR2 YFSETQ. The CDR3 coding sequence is TGCGCCAGCAGCATCCCGGGGGGCACTGAAGCTTTCTTT. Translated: CASSIPGGTEAFF.

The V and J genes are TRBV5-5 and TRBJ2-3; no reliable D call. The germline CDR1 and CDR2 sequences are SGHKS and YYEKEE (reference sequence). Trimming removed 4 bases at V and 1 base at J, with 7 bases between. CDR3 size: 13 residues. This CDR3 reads CASSMQGTDTQYF. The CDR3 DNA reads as TGTGCCAGCAGCATGCAGGGCACAGATACGCAGTATTTT.

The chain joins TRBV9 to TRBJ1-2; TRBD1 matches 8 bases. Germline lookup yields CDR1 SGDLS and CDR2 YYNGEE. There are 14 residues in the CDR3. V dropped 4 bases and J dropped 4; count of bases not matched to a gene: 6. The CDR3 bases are TGTGCCAGCAGCTCCGACAGGGGAGGCTATGGCTACACCTTC. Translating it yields CASSSDRGGYGYTF.

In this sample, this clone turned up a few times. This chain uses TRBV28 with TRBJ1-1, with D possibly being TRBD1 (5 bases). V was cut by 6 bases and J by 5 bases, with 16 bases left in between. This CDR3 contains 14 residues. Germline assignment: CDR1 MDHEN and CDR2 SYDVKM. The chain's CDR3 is CASSTLIEGTEAFF. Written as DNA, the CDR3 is TGTGCCAGCAGCACCCTTATCGAGGGGACTGAAGCTTTCTTT. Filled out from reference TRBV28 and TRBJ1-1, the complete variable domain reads DVKVTQSSRYLVKRTGEKVFLECVQDMDHENMFWYRQDPGLGLRLIYFSYDVKMKEKGDIPEGYSVSREKKERFSLILESASTNQTSMYLCASSTLIEGTEAFFGQGTRLTVV.

CDR3 residues: CATSGAGVETQYF. The CDR3 nucleotides are TGTGCCACCAGTGGGGCAGGGGTTGAGACCCAGTACTTC. J is TRBJ2-5 and V is TRBV24-1; tentatively, D is TRBD1 (6 bases). Between the trimmed V and J ends, which lost 5 bases and 5 bases, there was a span of 11 bases. This CDR3 comprises 13 residues. CDR1 KGHDR and CDR2 SFDVKD come from the germline V gene.

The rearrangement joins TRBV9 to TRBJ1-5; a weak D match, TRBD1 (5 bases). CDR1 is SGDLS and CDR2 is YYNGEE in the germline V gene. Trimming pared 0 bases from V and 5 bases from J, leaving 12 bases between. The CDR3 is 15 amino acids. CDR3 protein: CASSVGQGGDQPQHF. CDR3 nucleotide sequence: TGTGCCAGCAGCGTAGGTCAGGGCGGCGATCAGCCCCAGCATTTT.

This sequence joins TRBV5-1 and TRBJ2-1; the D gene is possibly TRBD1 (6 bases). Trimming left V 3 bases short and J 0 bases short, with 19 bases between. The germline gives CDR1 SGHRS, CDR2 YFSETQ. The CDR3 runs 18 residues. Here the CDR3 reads CASSSAPTGADSYNEQFF. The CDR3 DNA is TGCGCCAGCAGCTCCGCCCCGACAGGCGCGGACTCCTACAATGAGCAGTTCTTC. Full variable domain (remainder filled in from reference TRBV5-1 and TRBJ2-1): KAGVTQTPRYLIKTRGQQVTLSCSPISGHRSVSWYQQTPGQGLQFLFEYFSETQRNKGNFPGRFSGRQFSNSRSEMNVSTLELGDSALYLCASSSAPTGADSYNEQFFGPGTRLTVL.

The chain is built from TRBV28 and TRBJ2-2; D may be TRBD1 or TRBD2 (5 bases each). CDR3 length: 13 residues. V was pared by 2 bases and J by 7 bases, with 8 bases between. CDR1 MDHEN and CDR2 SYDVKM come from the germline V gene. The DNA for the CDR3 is TGTGCCAGCAGTTTAGGGGGTTTCGGGGAGCTGTTTTTT. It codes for CASSLGGFGELFF.

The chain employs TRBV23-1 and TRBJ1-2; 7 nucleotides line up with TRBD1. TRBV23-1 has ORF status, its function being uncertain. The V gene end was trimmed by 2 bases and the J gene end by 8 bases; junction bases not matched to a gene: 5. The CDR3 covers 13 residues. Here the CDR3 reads CASSQGTVYGYTF. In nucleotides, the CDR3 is TGCGCCAGCAGTCAAGGGACAGTATACGGCTACACCTTC.

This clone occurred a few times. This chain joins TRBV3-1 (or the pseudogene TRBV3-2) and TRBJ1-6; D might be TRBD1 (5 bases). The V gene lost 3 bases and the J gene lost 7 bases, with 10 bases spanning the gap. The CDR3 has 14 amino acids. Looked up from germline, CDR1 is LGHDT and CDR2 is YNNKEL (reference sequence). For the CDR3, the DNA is TGTGCCAGCAGCCACGGACATTACAATTCACCCCTCCACTTT. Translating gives CASSHGHYNSPLHF.

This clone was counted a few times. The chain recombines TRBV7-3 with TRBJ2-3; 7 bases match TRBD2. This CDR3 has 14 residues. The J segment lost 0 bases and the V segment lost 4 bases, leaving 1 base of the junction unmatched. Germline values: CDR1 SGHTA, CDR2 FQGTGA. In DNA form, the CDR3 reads TGTGCCAGCAGCTCCGGGGGGAGCACAGATACGCAGTATTTT. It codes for CASSSGGSTDTQYF.

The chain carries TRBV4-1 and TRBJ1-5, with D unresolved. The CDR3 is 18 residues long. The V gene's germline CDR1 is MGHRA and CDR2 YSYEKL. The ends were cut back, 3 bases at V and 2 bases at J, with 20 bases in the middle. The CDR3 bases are TGCGCCAGCAGCCACACCGACGCGGCGGGTTATGGCAATCAGCCCCAGCATTTT. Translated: CASSHTDAAGYGNQPQHF.

The CDR3 sequence: CASSKQVDYGYTF. CDR3 DNA sequence: TGTGCCAGCAGCAAACAGGTGGACTATGGCTACACCTTC. This chain links TRBV7-2 with TRBJ1-2, with D maybe TRBD1 (5 bases). V lost 5 bases, J lost 3 bases, and 10 bases lay in between. The CDR3 spans 13 residues. The germline V gene encodes CDR1 SGHTA and CDR2 FQGNSA.

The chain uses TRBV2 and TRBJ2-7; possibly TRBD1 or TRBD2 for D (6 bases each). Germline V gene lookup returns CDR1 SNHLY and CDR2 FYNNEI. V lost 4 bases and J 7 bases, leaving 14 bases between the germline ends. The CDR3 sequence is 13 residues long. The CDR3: CASSVPGAEEQYV. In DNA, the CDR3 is TGTGCCAGCAGTGTCCCGGGGGCAGAAGAGCAGTACGTC.

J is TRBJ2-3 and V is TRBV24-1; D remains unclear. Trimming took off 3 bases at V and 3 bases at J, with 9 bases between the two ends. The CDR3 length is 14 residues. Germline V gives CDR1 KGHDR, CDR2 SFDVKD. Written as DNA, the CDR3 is TGTGCCACCAGTGATGCTCGTAGGACAGATACGCAGTATTTT. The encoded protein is CATSDARRTDTQYF.

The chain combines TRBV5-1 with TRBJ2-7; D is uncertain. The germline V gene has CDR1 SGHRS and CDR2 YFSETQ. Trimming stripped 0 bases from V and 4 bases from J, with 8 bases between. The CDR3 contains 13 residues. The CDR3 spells CASSLVQDYEQYV. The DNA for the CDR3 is TGCGCCAGCAGCTTGGTCCAGGATTACGAGCAGTACGTC.